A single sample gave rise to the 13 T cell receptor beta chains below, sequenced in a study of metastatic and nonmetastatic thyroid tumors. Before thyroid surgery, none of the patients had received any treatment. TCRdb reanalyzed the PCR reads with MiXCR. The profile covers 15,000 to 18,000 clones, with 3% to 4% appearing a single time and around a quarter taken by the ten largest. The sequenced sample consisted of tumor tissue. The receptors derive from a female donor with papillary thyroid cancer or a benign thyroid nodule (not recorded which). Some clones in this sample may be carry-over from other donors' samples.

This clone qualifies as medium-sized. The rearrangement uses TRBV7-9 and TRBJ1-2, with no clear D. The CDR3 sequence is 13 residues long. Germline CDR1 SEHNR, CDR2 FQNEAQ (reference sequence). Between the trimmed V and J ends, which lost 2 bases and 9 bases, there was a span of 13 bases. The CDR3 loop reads CASSLSQPRRYTF. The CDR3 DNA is TGTGCCAGCAGCTTATCCCAGCCGCGCCGCTACACCTTC. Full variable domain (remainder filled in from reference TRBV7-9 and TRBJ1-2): DTGVSQNPRHKITKRGQNVTFRCDPISEHNRLYWYRQTLGQGPEFLTYFQNEAQLEKSRLLSDRFSAERPKGSFSTLEIQRTEQGDSAMYLCASSLSQPRRYTFGSGTRLTVV.

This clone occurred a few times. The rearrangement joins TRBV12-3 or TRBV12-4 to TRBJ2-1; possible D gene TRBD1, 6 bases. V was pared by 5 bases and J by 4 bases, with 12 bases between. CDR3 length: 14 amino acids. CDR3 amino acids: CASSTPDRYNEQFF. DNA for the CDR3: TGTGCCAGCAGTACTCCGGACAGATACAATGAGCAGTTCTTC.

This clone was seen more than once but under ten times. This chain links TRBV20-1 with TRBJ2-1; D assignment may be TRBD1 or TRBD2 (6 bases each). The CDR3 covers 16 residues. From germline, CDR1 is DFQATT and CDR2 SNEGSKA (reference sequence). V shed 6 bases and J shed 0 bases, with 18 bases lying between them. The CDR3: CSAPSVPGASYNEQFF. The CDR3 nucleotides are TGCAGTGCCCCCTCGGTTCCGGGGGCCTCCTACAATGAGCAGTTCTTC.

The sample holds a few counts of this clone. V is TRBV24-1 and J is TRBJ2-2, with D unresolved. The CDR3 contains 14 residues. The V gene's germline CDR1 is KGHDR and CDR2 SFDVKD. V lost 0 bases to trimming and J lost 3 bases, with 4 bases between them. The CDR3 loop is CATSDLTDTGELFF. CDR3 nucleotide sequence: TGTGCCACCAGTGATTTGACGGACACCGGGGAGCTGTTTTTT.

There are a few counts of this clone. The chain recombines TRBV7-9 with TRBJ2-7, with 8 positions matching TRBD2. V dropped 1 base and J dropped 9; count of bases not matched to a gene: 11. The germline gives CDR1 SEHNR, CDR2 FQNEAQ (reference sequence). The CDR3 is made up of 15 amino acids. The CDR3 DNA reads TGTGCCAGCAGCTTAGGCGGGGGGTTATTTCGCGGGCAGTACTTC. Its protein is CASSLGGGLFRGQYF.

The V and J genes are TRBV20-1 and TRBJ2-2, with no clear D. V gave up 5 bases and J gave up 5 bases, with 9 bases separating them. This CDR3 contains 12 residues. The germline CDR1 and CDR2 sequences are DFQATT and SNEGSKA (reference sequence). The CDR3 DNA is TGCAGTGCTTACCCCGGTACCGGGGAGCTGTTTTTT. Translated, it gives CSAYPGTGELFF.

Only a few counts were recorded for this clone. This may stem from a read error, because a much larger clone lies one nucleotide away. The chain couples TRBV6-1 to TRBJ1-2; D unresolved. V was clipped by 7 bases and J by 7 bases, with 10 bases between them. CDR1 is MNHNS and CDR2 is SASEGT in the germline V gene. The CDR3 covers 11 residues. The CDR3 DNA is TGTGCCAGCAAAGCTTCGCTTGGCTACACCTTC. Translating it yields CASKASLGYTF.

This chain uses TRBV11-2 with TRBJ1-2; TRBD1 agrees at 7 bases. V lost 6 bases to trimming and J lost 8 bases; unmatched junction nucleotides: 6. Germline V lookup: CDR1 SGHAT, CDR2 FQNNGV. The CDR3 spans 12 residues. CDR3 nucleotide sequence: TGTGCCAGCAGGGGACAGCAAATAGGCTACACCTTC. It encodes CASRGQQIGYTF. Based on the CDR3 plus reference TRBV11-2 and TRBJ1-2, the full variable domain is EAGVAQSPRYKIIEKRQSVAFWCNPISGHATLYWYQQILGQGPKLLIQFQNNGVVDDSQLPKDRFSAERLKGVDSTLKIQPAKLEDSAVYLCASRGQQIGYTFGSGTRLTVV.

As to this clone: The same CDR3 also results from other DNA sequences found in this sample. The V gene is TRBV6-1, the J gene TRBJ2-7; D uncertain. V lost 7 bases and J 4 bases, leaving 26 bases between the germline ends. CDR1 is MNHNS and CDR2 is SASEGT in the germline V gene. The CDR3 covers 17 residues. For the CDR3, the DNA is TGTGCCAGCATTGACCCGAGCCTCTCGGCAGGAAGGTACGAGCAGTACTTC. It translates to CASIDPSLSAGRYEQYF.

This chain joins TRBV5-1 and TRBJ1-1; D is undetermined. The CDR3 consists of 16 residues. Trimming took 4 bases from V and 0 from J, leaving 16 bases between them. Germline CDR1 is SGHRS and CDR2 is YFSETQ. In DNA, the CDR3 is TGCGCCAGCAGCAGTACCGGGTCCCGCATGAACACTGAAGCTTTCTTT. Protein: CASSSTGSRMNTEAFF.

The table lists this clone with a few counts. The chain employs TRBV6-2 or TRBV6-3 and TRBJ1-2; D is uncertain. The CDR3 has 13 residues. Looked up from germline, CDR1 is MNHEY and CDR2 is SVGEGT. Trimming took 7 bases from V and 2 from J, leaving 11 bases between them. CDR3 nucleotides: TGTGCCAGCACCGAGGCGGGGAACTATGGCTACACCTTC. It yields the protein CASTEAGNYGYTF.

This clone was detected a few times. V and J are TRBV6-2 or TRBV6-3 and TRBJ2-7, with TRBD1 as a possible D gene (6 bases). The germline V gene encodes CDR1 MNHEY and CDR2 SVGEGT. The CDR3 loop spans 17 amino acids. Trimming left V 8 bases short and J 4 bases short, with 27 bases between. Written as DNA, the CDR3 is TGTGCCAGCCGTGACCCGAGCCTCTCGAGAGACAGGTACGAGCAGTACTTC. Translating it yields CASRDPSLSRDRYEQYF.

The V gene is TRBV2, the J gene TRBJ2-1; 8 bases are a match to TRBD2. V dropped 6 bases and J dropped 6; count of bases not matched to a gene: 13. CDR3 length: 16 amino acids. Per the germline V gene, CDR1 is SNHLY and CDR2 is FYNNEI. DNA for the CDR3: TGTGCCAGCAGCTCCTTACGGACGGGGGGGCTCAATGAGCAGTTCTTC. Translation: CASSSLRTGGLNEQFF.